The present T cell receptor beta chain was sequenced within a study of sequential checkpoint blockade in melanoma. For the study at large: Patients were randomized 1:1 to nivolumab-then-ipilimumab or ipilimumab-then-nivolumab first-line.

Described treatment: randomized to nivolumab then ipilimumab (arm A) or the reverse (arm B). No patient had prior DNA-damaging chemotherapy. Sorted cells were live CD3+CD8+, lacking CD19 and CD56, from PBMCs. The table came from immunoSEQ multiplex PCR; TCRdb's copy has only in-frame clones and leaves some out. The data contain approximately 37,000 clones, 84% of them seen just once; the ten biggest clones take up 5.5% to 7%. Trimming shortened V by 2 bases and J by 8 bases, and 8 bases separated the two germline ends. The CDR3 spans 12 residues. CDR1 SGHDT and CDR2 YYEEEE come from the germline V gene.

The receptor was isolated from a human donor with melanoma. V usage is TRBV5-6 and J usage is TRBJ2-1; a weak D match, TRBD1 (6 bases). The material was CD8+ T cells sorted from blood (inferred from file names), obtained from a patient given nivolumab and ipilimumab in sequence. CDR3 in amino acids: CASSFGQYEQFF. The CDR3, as DNA: TGTGCCAGCAGCTTTGGACAGTATGAGCAGTTCTTC.